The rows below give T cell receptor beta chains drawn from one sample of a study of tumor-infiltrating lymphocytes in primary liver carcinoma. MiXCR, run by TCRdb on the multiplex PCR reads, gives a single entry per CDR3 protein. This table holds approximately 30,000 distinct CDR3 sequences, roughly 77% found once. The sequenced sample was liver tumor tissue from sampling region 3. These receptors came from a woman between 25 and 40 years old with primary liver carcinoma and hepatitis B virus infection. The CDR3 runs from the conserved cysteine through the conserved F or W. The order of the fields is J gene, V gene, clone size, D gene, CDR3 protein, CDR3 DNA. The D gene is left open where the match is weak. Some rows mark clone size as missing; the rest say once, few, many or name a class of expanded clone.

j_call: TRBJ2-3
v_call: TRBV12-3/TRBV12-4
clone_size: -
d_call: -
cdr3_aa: CASSLTGPADTQYF
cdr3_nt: TGTGCCAGCAGTTTGACAGGTCCAGCAGATACGCAGTATTTT

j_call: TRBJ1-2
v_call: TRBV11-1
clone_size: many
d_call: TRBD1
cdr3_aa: CASSSGQYPHGYTF
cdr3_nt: TGTGCCAGCAGCTCGGGACAGTACCCGCATGGCTACACCTTC

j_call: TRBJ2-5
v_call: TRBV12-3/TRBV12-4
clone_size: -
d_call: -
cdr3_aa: CANSLEGGVQETLYF
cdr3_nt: TGTGCCAACAGTTTAGAGGGGGGCGTACAAGAGACCCTGTACTTC

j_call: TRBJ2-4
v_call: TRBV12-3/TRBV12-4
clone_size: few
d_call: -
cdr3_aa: CASSITIAKNIQYF
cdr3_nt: TGTGCCAGCTCTATTACAATAGCCAAAAACATTCAGTACTTC

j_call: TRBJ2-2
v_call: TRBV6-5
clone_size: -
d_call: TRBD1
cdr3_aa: CARSPRTGFTGKLFF
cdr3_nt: TGTGCCAGAAGTCCGCGGACAGGGTTCACCGGGAAGCTGTTCTTT

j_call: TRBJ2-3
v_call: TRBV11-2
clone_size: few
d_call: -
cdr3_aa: CASSSLDTQYF
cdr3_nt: TGTGCCAGCAGCTCATTAGATACGCAGTATTTT

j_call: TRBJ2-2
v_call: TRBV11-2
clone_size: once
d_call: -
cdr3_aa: CPSSPDPQLNTGELFF
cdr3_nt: TGTCCCAGCAGCCCCGATCCCCAATTGAACACTGGGGAGCTGTTCTTT

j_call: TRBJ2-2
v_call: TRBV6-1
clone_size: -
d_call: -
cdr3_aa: CTSGETLPGGAANTGELFF
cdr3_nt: TGTACCAGCGGTGAGACCCTTCCCGGGGGCGCCGCGAACACCGGGGAGCTGTTTTTT

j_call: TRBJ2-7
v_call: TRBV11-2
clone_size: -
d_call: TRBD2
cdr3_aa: CASSTSGTGVEQYF
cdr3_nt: TGTGCCAGCAGCACAAGCGGGACGGGTGTCGAGCAGTACTTC

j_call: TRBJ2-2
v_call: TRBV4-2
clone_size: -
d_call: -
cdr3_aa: CASRQGAAGEPFF
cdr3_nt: TGTGCCAGCAGGCAAGGGGCTGCCGGGGAACCGTTTTTT

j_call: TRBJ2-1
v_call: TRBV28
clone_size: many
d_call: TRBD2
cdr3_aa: CASSPGTSGSTHEQFF
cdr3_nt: TGTGCCAGCAGCCCCGGGACTAGCGGGAGCACACATGAGCAGTTCTTC

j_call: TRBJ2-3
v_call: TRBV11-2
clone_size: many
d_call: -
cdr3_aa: CASRRNRADTQYF
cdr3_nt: TGTGCCAGTAGGAGGAACAGGGCAGATACGCAGTATTTT

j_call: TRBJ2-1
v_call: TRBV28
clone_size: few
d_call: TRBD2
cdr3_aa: CASSLRREGLQRPDEQFF
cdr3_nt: TGTGCCAGCAGTTTAAGGCGGGAGGGCCTCCAACGGCCCGATGAGCAGTTCTTC

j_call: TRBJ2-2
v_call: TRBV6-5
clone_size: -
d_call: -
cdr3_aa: CASQGRLARVVRGELYF
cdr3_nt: TGTGCCAGCCAGGGTCGGCTAGCGAGAGTGGTTCGTGGGGAGCTGTATTTT

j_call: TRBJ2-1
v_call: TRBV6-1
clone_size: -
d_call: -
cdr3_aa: CASSEDYPRGEQLF
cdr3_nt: TGTGCCAGCAGTGAGGACTACCCTAGGGGTGAGCAGCTCTTC

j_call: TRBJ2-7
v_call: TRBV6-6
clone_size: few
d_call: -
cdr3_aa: CDTQIGVGPYEHYF
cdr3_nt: TGTGACACCCAAATCGGGGTAGGGCCCTACGAGCATTACTTC

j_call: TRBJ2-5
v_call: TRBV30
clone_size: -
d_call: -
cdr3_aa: CAWKVLGASLGTQHF
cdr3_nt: TGTGCCTGGAAGGTCTTGGGCGCGTCCCTAGGGACCCAACACTTC

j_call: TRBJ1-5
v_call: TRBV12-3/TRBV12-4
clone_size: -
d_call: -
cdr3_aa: CASSLVSEINRPQHF
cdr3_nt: TGTGCCAGCAGTTTAGTTTCAGAGATCAATCGGCCCCAGCATTTT

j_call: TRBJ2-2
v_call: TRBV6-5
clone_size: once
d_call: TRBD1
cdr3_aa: CASSTRTGFTGGLFF
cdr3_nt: TGTGCCAGCAGTACTCGGACAGGGTTCACCGGGGGGCTGTTTTTT

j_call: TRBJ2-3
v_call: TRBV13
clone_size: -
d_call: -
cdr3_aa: CASSLKDTDTQYF
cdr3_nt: TGTGCCAGCAGCTTAAAAGACACAGATACACAGTATTTT

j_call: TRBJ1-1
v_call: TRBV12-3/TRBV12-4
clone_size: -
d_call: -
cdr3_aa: CASSLAGKVFF
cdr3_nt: TGTGCCAGCAGTCTTGCAGGGAAGGTTTTCTTT

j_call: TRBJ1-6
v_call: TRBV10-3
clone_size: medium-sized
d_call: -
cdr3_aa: CAISERGSFNSPLHF
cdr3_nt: TGTGCCATCAGTGAGCGAGGGTCCTTTAATTCACCCCTCCACTTT

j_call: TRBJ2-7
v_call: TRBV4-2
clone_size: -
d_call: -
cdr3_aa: CAGSQDHYEQYF
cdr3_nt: TGTGCCGGCAGTCAAGATCACTACGAGCAGTACTTC

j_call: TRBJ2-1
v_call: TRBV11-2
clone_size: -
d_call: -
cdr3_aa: CASSLRRDFYNEQFF
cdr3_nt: TGTGCCAGCAGCTTACGGAGGGACTTCTATAATGAGCAGTTCTTC

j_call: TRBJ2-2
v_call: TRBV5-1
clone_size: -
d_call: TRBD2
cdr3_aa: CTISPTSGSVTGELFF
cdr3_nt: TGCACCATCAGCCCCACTAGCGGGAGCGTTACCGGGGAGCTGTTTTTT

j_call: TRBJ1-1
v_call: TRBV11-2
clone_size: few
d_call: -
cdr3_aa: CASSLGSEAFF
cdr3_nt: TGTGCCAGCAGCTTGGGTAGCGAAGCTTTCTTT

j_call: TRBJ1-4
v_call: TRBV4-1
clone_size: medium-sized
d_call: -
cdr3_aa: CASSRLEGEKLFF
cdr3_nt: TGCGCCAGCAGCCGCCTAGAGGGTGAAAAACTGTTTTTT

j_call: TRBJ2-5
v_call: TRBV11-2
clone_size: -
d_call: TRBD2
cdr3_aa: CASSPYGGRTQDTQYF
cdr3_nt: TGTGCCAGTAGCCCCTATGGCGGGAGAACACAAGATACCCAGTACTTC

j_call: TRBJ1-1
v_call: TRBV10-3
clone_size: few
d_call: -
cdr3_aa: CAIKARSQDTDAFF
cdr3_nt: TGTGCCATCAAGGCGAGGTCGCAGGACACTGATGCTTTCTTT

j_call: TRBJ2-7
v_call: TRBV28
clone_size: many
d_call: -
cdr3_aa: CASSLGPGQSSSYEQYF
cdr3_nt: TGTGCCAGCAGTCTTGGCCCGGGGCAGTCGAGCTCCTACGAGCAGTACTTC

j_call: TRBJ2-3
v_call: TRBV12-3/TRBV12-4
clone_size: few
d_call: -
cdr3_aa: CASGTGGVTDTQYF
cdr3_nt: TGTGCCAGCGGAACGGGTGGGGTAACAGATACGCAGTATTTT

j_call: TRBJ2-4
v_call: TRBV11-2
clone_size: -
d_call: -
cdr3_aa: CGSSPVMGLAKNIQYF
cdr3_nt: TGTGGCAGCAGTCCCGTAATGGGTCTAGCAAAAAACATTCAGTACTTC

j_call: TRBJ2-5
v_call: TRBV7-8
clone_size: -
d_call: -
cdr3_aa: CTSSSEGADKETQYF
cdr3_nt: TGTACCAGCAGCTCAGAAGGGGCCGATAAGGAGACCCAGTACTTC

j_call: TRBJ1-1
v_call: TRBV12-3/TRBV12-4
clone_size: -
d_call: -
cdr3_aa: CASSKGRGTEAFF
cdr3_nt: TGTGCCAGCAGCAAGGGGAGAGGGACTGAAGCTTTCTTT

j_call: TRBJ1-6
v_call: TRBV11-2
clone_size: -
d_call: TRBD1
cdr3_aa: CASSWQGEGSPLHF
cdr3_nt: TGTGCCAGCAGCTGGCAGGGGGAAGGTTCACCCCTCCACTTT

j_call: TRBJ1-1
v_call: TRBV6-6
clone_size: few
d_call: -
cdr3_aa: CASSYPPLEAFF
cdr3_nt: TGTGCCAGCAGTTACCCCCCCCTAGAAGCTTTCTTT

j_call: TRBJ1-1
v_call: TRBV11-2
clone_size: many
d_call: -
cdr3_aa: CASSFDLGGRVAEAFF
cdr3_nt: TGTGCCAGCAGCTTCGATTTGGGCGGAAGAGTCGCTGAAGCTTTCTTT

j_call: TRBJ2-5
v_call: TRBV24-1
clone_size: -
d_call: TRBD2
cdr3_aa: CAPNDFQSGAKETQYF
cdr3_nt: TGTGCCCCCAATGATTTCCAAAGCGGGGCTAAAGAGACCCAGTACTTC

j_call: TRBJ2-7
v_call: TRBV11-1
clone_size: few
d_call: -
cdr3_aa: CASSWGGTRTYEEYF
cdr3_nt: TGTGCAAGCAGCTGGGGCGGGACGAGGACCTACGAGGAGTACTTC

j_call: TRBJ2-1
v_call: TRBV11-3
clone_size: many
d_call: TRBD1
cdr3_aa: CASSPTGTALNNEQFF
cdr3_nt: TGTGCCAGCAGCCCAACCGGGACAGCTTTAAACAATGAGCAGTTCTTC

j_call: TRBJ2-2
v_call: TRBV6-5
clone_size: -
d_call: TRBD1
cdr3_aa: CPSSPRTGFTGELLF
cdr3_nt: TGTCCCAGCAGCCCGCGGACAGGGTTCACCGGGGAGCTGTTGTTT

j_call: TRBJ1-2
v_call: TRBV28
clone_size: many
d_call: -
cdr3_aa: CASSTGRLVPRQHTNYGYTF
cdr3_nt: TGTGCCAGCTCCACGGGCAGACTAGTTCCCCGTCAGCACACTAACTATGGCTACACCTTC

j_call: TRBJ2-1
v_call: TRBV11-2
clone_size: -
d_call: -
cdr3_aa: CASSLSAANEQFF
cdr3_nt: TGTGCCAGCAGCTTATCGGCTGCGAACGAGCAGTTTTTC

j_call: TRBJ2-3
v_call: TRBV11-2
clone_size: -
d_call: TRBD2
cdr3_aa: CISSYRGSGSLTDTQYF
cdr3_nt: TGTATCAGCAGCTATCGAGGGAGCGGGAGCCTCACAGATACGCAGTATTTT

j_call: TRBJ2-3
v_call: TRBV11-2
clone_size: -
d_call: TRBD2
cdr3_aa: CASSFGLGCKDTPYF
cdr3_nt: TGTGCCAGCAGCTTCGGACTAGGATGCAAAGATACGCCGTATTTT

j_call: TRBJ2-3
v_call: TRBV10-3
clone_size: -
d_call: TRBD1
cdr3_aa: CAIREAVTGADTQYF
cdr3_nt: TGTGCCATCCGTGAAGCCGTGACAGGGGCCGATACGCAGTATTTT

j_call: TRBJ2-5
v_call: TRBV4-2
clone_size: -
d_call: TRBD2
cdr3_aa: CTSSQTGTRNVPETHYF
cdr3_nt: TGTACTAGCAGCCAAACCGGGACTAGGAATGTCCCAGAGACCCATTACTTC

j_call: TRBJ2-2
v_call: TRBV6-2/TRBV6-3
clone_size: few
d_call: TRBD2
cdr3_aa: CASSVAGDTEELFF
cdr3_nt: TGTGCCAGCAGCGTAGCGGGGGACACAGAGGAGCTGTTTTTT

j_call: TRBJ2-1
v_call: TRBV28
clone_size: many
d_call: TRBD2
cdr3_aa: CASSLRREGFQRPDEQFF
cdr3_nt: TGTGCCAGCAGTTTAAGGCGGGAGGGCTTCCAACGGCCCGATGAGCAGTTCTTC

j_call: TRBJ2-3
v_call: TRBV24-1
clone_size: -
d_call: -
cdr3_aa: CATSDDIGTVTQYF
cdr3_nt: TGTGCTACCAGTGATGATATCGGGACGGTGACACAGTATTTT

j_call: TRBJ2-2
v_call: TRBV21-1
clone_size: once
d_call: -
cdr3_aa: CASSKKDRARTWELFF
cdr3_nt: TGTGCCAGCAGCAAGAAGGACAGGGCCCGCACTTGGGAGCTGTTTTTT

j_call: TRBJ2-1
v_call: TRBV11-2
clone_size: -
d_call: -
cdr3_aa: CDSSPDSRFRVQFF
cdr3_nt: TGTGACAGCAGTCCGGACTCGAGGTTTAGGGTGCAGTTCTTC

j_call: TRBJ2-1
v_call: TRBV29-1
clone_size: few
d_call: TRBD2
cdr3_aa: CSVVGWEGRMFF
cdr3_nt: TGCAGCGTCGTAGGGTGGGAGGGCCGAATGTTCTTC

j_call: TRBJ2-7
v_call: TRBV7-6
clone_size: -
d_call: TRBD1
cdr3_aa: CASSWGQGYEQYF
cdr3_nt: TGTGCCAGCAGCTGGGGACAGGGCTACGAGCAGTACTTC

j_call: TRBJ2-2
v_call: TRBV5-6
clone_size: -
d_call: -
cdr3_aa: CANSLAPRVIGELFF
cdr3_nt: TGTGCCAACAGCTTGGCACCCAGGGTCATCGGGGAGCTGTTTTTT

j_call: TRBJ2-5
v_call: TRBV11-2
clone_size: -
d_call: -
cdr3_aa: CASSSRRLVGTHYF
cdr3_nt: TGTGCCAGCAGCTCCCGGAGACTAGTGGGGACCCACTACTTC